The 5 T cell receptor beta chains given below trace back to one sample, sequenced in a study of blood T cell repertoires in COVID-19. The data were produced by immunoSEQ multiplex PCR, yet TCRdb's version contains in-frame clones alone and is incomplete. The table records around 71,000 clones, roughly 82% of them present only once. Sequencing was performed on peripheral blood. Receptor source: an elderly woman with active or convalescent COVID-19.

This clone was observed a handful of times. As DNA, the CDR3 is TGTGCCAGCTCGGAGACAGGGAACACCGGGGAGCTGTTTTTT. As protein: CASSETGNTGELFF. The rearrangement joins TRBV5-4 to TRBJ2-2; a weak D match, TRBD1 (6 bases). This CDR3 has 14 residues. Trimming took off 7 bases at V and 1 base at J, with 11 bases between the two ends. Germline V lookup: CDR1 SGHNT, CDR2 YYREEE (reference sequence). Filled out from reference TRBV5-4 and TRBJ2-2, the complete variable domain reads ETGVTQSPTHLIKTRGQQVTLRCSSQSGHNTVSWYQQALGQGPQFIFQYYREEENGRGNFPPRFSGLQFPNYSSELNVNALELDDSALYLCASSETGNTGELFFGEGSRLTVL.

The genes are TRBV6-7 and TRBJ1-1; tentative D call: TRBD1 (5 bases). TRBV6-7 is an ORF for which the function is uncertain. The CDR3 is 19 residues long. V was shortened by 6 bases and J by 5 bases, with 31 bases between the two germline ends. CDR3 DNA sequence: TGTGCCAGCAGCCCTCGTCGTTTAGGGGACTCCTTTCGAAGGACTGAAGCTTTCTTT. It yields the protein CASSPRRLGDSFRRTEAFF.

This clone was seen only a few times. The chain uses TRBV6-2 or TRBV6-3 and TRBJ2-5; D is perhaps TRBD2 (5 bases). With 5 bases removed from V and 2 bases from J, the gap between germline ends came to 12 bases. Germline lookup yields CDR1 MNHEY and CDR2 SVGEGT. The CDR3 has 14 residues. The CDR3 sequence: CASSRTGEQETQYF. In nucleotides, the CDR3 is TGTGCCAGCAGTCGAACCGGGGAGCAAGAGACCCAGTACTTC.

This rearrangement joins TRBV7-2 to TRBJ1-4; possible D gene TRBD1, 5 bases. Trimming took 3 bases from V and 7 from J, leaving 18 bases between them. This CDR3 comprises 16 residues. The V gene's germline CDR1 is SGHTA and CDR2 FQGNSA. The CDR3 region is CASSFSPRGLGEKLFF. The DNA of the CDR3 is TGTGCCAGCAGCTTCTCACCACGGGGGTTGGGTGAAAAACTGTTTTTT.

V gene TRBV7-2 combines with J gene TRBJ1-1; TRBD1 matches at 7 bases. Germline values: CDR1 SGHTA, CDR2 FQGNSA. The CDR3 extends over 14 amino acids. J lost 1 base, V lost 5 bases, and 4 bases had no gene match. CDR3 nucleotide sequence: TGTGCCAGCAGCGCCGGACAGGCGAACACTGAAGCTTTCTTT. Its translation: CASSAGQANTEAFF.